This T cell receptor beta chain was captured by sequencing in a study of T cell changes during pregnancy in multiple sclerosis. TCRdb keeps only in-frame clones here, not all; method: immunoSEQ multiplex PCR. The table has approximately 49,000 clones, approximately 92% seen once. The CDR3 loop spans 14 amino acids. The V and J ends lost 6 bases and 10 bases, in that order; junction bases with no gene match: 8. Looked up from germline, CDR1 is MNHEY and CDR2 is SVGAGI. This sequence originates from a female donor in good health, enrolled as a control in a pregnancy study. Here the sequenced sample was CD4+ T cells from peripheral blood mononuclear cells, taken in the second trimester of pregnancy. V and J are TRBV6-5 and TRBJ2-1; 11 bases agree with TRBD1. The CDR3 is CASSWGQGGREQFF. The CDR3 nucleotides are TGTGCCAGCAGCTGGGGACAGGGGGGGAGGGAGCAGTTCTTC.